One and the same sample provided the 11 T cell receptor beta chains below, sequenced in a study of CD8+ T cells in alopecia areata. Described treatment: oral pan-JAK inhibitor, 5-10 mg twice daily. It was cDNA, reverse transcribed from extracted RNA, that served as the sequencing template. This table comes from immunoSEQ multiplex PCR, and its TCRdb copy is limited to in-frame clones, with some not included. The repertoire holds approximately 280,000 clones, with roughly 64% as singletons. Here the sequenced sample was CD4+ T cells sorted from blood, taken at week 24, from a patient treated with tofacitinib. All receptors come from a human donor with alopecia areata.

This clone was seen only once. V usage is TRBV6-5 and J usage is TRBJ2-7, with D tentatively TRBD1 (6 bases). V was shortened by 9 bases and J by 4 bases, with 13 bases between the two germline ends. The CDR3 sequence is 12 residues long. Germline assignment: CDR1 MNHEY and CDR2 SVGAGI. The CDR3 protein is CASSRGKYEQYF. CDR3 DNA: TGTGCCAGTTCGAGGGGGAAATACGAGCAGTACTTC.

This clone occurred a few times. This chain uses TRBV10-3 with TRBJ1-1; 7 positions agree with TRBD1. V trimming: 7 bases; J trimming: 6 bases; junction bases outside the gene matches: 11. Germline V gene lookup returns CDR1 ENHRY and CDR2 SYGVKD. The CDR3 extends over 14 amino acids. CDR3 DNA sequence: TGTGCCATCACCCGGCAGGGGGAACGTCCTGAAGCTTTCTTT. Protein sequence: CAITRQGERPEAFF.

The gene calls are TRBV18 and TRBJ1-3; TRBD1 aligns across 10 bases. CDR3 length: 16 amino acids. Germline CDR1 and CDR2: KGHSH and LQKENI. Trimming cost V 3 bases and J 2 bases; bases outside gene matches: 4. The CDR3 nucleotides are TGTGCCAGCTCACCGACAGGGGGCGCAGCTGGAAACACCATATATTTT. Translating it yields CASSPTGGAAGNTIYF.

This chain uses TRBV9 with TRBJ2-2, with 7 nucleotides matching TRBD1. The CDR3 covers 14 residues. The germline CDR1 and CDR2 sequences are SGDLS and YYNGEE. V trimming: 4 bases; J trimming: 7 bases; junction bases outside the gene matches: 7. CDR3 nucleotide sequence: TGTGCCAGCAGCCCTGGACAGGTGGACGGGGAGCTGTTTTTT. Its protein product is CASSPGQVDGELFF.

V is TRBV4-2 and J is TRBJ1-2, with D unclear. This CDR3 has 13 residues. Germline V gene lookup returns CDR1 LGHNA and CDR2 YNFKEQ. Trimming left V 0 bases short and J 3 bases short, with 5 bases between. The chain's CDR3 is CASSQEADYGYTF. CDR3 sequence (DNA): TGTGCCAGCAGCCAAGAGGCAGACTATGGCTACACCTTC.

The rearrangement links TRBV7-9 to TRBJ1-6; 9 bases are a match to TRBD1. The CDR3 totals 15 residues. Germline V gene lookup returns CDR1 SEHNR and CDR2 FQNEAQ (reference sequence). J was trimmed by 7 bases and V by 5 bases; bases with no gene match: 6. CDR3 region: CASSPSQGANSPLHF. CDR3 DNA sequence: TGTGCCAGCAGCCCCTCACAGGGGGCGAATTCACCCCTCCACTTT.

Here the CDR3 DNA reads TGTGCCAGCACCCCTGACTTACTAGCCAAAAACATTCAGTACTTC. Its protein is CASTPDLLAKNIQYF. V gene TRBV7-9 combines with J gene TRBJ2-4; D is ambiguous. This CDR3 is built from 15 residues. Per germline, CDR1 SEHNR and CDR2 FQNEAQ (reference sequence). Between the trimmed V and J ends, which lost 7 bases and 0 bases, there was a span of 13 bases.

The chain couples TRBV28 to TRBJ1-2, with TRBD1 matching over 7 bases. The CDR3 is 15 residues long. The V and J ends lost 2 bases and 4 bases, in that order; junction bases with no gene match: 7. The germline V gene encodes CDR1 MDHEN and CDR2 SYDVKM. The CDR3, as DNA: TGTGCCAGCAGTTTAGGGGACAGTCTGTTCTATGGCTACACCTTC. It yields the protein CASSLGDSLFYGYTF.

Notes on this clone: A read error is possible here, since a much larger clone lies one base away. The rearrangement uses TRBV27 and TRBJ2-3; D gene uncertain. This CDR3 is built from 13 residues. The germline V gene has CDR1 MNHEY and CDR2 SMNVEV (reference sequence). The V and J ends lost 6 bases and 0 bases respectively, with 7 bases between them. CDR3 bases: TGTGCCAGCAGGAGAGCTAGCACAGATACGCAGTATTTT. Translated: CASRRASTDTQYF.

The J gene is TRBJ2-1, the V gene TRBV7-9, with 8 bases fitting TRBD2. V dropped 2 bases and J dropped 8; count of bases not matched to a gene: 5. Germline loops: CDR1 SEHNR, CDR2 FQNEAQ (reference sequence). The length of the CDR3 is 14 residues. The CDR3 DNA reads as TGTGCCAGCAGCTTACTCGGGGGGGCCGATGAGCAGTTCTTC. It yields the protein CASSLLGGADEQFF. The full variable domain, in which reference TRBV7-9 and TRBJ2-1 provide the parts outside the CDR3, is DTGVSQNPRHKITKRGQNVTFRCDPISEHNRLYWYRQTLGQGPEFLTYFQNEAQLEKSRLLSDRFSAERPKGSFSTLEIQRTEQGDSAMYLCASSLLGGADEQFFGPGTRLTVL.

There are a few counts of this clone. This chain connects TRBV2 to TRBJ1-4, with TRBD1 matching over 9 bases. This CDR3 is 14 amino acids long. V dropped 5 bases and J dropped 8; count of bases not matched to a gene: 6. Germline-derived CDR1 and CDR2 are SNHLY and FYNNEI. The CDR3 DNA follows: TGTGCCAGCAGTTGGACAGGGGAGTCAGAAAAACTGTTTTTT. This codes for CASSWTGESEKLFF.